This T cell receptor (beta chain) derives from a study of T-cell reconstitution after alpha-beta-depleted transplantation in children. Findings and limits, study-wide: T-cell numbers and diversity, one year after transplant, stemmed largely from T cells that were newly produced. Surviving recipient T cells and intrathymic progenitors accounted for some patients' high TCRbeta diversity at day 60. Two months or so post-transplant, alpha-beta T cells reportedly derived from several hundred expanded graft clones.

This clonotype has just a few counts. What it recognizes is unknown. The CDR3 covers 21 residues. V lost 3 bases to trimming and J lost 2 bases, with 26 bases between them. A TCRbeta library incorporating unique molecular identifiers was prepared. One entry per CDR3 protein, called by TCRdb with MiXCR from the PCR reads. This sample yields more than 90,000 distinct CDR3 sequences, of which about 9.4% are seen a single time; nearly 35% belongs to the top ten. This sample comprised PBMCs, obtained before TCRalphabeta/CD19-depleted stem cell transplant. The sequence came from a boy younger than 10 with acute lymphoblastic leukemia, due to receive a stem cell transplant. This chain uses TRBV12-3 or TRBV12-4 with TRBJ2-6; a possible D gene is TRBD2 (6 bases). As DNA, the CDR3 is TGTGCCAGCAGTTTGGCCTTTTGGGGGACTCAGTATAGGACTGGGGCCAACGTCCTGACTTTC. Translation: CASSLAFWGTQYRTGANVLTF.